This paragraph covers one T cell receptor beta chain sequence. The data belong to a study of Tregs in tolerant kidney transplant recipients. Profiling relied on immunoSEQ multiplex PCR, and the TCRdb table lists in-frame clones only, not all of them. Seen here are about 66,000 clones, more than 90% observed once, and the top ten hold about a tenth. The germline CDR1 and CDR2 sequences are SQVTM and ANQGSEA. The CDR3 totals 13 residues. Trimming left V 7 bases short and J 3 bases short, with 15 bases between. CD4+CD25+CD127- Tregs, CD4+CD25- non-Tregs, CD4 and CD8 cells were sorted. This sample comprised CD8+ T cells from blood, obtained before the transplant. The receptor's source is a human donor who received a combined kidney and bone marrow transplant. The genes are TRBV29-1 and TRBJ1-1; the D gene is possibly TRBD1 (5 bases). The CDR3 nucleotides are TGCAGCGGCACAGGAATTCCGGACACTGAAGCTTTCTTT. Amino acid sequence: CSGTGIPDTEAFF.